This TCR beta chain was identified during a study of read filtering for tumor transcriptome and immune sequencing. For the study at large: Transcriptome libraries were built from DNase-treated RNA.

Comments on this clonotype: Only one base separates this from a far larger clonotype, so it likely reflects a read error.

This library used approximately 370 ng RNA and molecular barcoded adaptors spanning alpha/delta and beta/gamma chains. TCRdb re-called the reads with MiXCR, one entry per CDR3 protein. Here the sample spans about 46,000 distinct CDR3 sequences, about 20% being singletons. This CDR3 region has 16 residues. This receptor was obtained from a donor at least 40 years old with multiple myeloma. The chain couples TRBV3-2 to TRBJ2-3; the table's D call, TRBD2, was not checked against the DNA. TRBV3-2 is a recognized pseudogene. The sample comprised a population of CD138-negative cells sorted from bone marrow. The CDR3 nucleotides read TGTGCCAGCAGCCTCAGGTCTAGCGGGAGCACAGATACGCAGTATTTT. It encodes CASSLRSSGSTDTQYF.